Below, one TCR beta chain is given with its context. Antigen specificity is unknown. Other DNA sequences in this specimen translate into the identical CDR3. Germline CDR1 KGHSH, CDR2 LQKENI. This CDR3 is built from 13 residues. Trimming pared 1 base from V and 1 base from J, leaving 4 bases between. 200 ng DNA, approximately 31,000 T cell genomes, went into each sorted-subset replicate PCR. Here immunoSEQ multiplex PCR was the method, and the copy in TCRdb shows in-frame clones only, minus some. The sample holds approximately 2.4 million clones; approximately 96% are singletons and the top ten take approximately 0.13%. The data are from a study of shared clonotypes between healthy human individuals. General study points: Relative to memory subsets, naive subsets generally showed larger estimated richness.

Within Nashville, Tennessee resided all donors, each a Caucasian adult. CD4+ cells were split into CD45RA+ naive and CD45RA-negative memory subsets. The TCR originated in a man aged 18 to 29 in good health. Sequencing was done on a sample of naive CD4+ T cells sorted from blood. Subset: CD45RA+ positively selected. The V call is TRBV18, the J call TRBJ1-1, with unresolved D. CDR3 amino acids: CASSPLENTEAFF. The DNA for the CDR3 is TGTGCCAGCTCACCACTGGAGAACACTGAAGCTTTCTTT.